This entry lists 22 T cell receptor beta chains sequenced from one sample in a study of early T cells in non-severe SARS-CoV-2 infection. TCRdb processed the 5' RACE reads anew with MiXCR; each CDR3 protein has one entry. The data show 65,000 to 85,000 distinct CDR3 sequences, roughly a sixth seen once. Input material: whole blood. These receptors all stem from an adult who was a healthcare worker with PCR-confirmed SARS-CoV-2 infection or an uninfected control (not recorded which).

The rearrangement uses TRBV9 and TRBJ2-7, with TRBD2 as a possible D gene (6 bases). From germline, CDR1 is SGDLS and CDR2 YYNGEE. The CDR3 spans 15 residues. V was shortened by 0 bases and J by 4 bases, with 14 bases between the two germline ends. The CDR3 spells CASSVGTSGGYEQYF. The CDR3 DNA reads as TGTGCCAGCAGCGTAGGAACATCCGGGGGTTACGAGCAGTACTTC.

This clonotype was recorded many times. V is TRBV30 and J is TRBJ1-1; possible D gene TRBD1, 5 bases. Deletions cut 4 bases from V and 5 bases from J, with 14 bases between. The CDR3 covers 13 residues. Germline V gene lookup returns CDR1 GTSNPN and CDR2 SVGIG (reference sequence). Here the CDR3 DNA reads TGTGCCTGGATTGGGCTAAGGGGAACTGAAGCTTTCTTT. Translated: CAWIGLRGTEAFF.

The genes are TRBV27 and TRBJ1-6; possible D gene TRBD1, 6 bases. The CDR3 contains 14 residues. The V end lost 3 bases, the J end lost 10 bases, and 13 bases lay between the germline ends. Germline V lookup: CDR1 MNHEY, CDR2 SMNVEV (reference sequence). The CDR3 region is CASSFTAGASPLHF. In DNA form, the CDR3 reads TGTGCCAGCAGTTTTACGGCAGGGGCCTCACCCCTCCACTTT.

This clonotype has a count of ten or more. V usage is TRBV5-1 and J usage is TRBJ2-1, with D unclear. From germline, CDR1 is SGHRS and CDR2 YFSETQ. The CDR3 sequence is 14 residues long. Between the trimmed V and J ends, which lost 0 bases and 3 bases, there was a span of 7 bases. DNA for the CDR3: TGCGCCAGCAGCTTGGGGACCTTCTACAATGAGCAGTTCTTC. As protein: CASSLGTFYNEQFF.

This chain uses TRBV9 with TRBJ1-5; D might be TRBD1 (5 bases). V lost 4 bases and J 0 bases, leaving 11 bases between the germline ends. Germline lookup yields CDR1 SGDLS and CDR2 YYNGEE. The CDR3 is 15 amino acids. CDR3 amino acids: CASSREGVSNQPQHF. The CDR3, as DNA: TGTGCCAGCAGCCGGGAAGGGGTTAGCAATCAGCCCCAGCATTTT.

The V gene is TRBV12-3 or TRBV12-4, the J gene TRBJ2-1, with no clear D. The CDR3 runs to 14 residues. The germline V and J ends were trimmed by 3 bases and 6 bases, with 12 bases remaining between them. CDR3 nucleotide sequence: TGTGCCAGCAGTTTCGCGGTCAGCTCCAATGAGCAGTTCTTC. Residues: CASSFAVSSNEQFF.

The count of this clonotype is one. The chain links TRBV15 to TRBJ1-1, with 8 bases matching TRBD1. J was trimmed by 1 base and V by 1 base; bases with no gene match: 8. The length of the CDR3 is 17 residues. In germline, CDR1 is LNHNV, CDR2 YYDKDF (reference sequence). CDR3 sequence (DNA): TGTGCCACCAGCAGAGCAGGGGGCAATGGACGGAACACTGAAGCTTTCTTT. Its translation is CATSRAGGNGRNTEAFF.

This rearrangement joins TRBV5-1 to TRBJ2-2; 10 bases fit TRBD2. Trimming at V came to 4 bases and at J to 3 bases, leaving 6 bases not matched to a gene. The CDR3 is 16 amino acids. Germline V lookup: CDR1 SGHRS, CDR2 YFSETQ. CDR3 DNA: TGCGCCAGCAGCCCCGGACTAGCGGTTTACACCGGGGAGCTGTTTTTT. Its translation: CASSPGLAVYTGELFF.

The chain has TRBV12-3 or TRBV12-4 and TRBJ2-5; TRBD1 aligns across 8 bases. The CDR3 length is 14 residues. The V gene end was trimmed by 5 bases and the J gene end by 5 bases; junction bases not matched to a gene: 7. CDR3 coding DNA: TGTGCCAGCAGTGCCCGGACAGGGTTTGAGACCCAGTACTTC. Protein product: CASSARTGFETQYF.

This clonotype was counted only a few times. The genes are TRBV6-6 and TRBJ1-1; D may be TRBD1 (5 bases). The length of the CDR3 is 15 residues. With 3 bases removed from V and 3 bases from J, the gap between germline ends came to 14 bases. CDR1 and CDR2 (germline): MNHNY, SVGAGI (reference sequence). The CDR3 DNA reads TGTGCCAGCAGTTATTCACAGATGGGGCACACTGAAGCTTTCTTT. Translating it yields CASSYSQMGHTEAFF.

This clonotype was counted between two and nine times. The chain joins TRBV20-1 to TRBJ2-2, with 8 bases matching TRBD2. V shed 2 bases and J 0 bases; nucleotides not matched to a gene: 2. Germline V gene lookup returns CDR1 DFQATT and CDR2 SNEGSKA (reference sequence). CDR3 length equals 15 residues. CDR3 sequence reads: CSARSGLANTGELFF. Written as DNA, the CDR3 is TGCAGTGCTAGATCGGGACTAGCGAACACCGGGGAGCTGTTTTTT.

This clonotype is medium-sized. The V and J genes are TRBV2 and TRBJ2-1; 13 positions match TRBD2. Germline V gene sequence: CDR1 SNHLY, CDR2 FYNNEI. CDR3 length: 17 amino acids. The J segment lost 7 bases and the V segment lost 1 base, leaving 7 bases of the junction unmatched. The CDR3 sequence is CASSEETLAGGGNEQFF. The CDR3 DNA follows: TGTGCCAGCAGTGAAGAGACACTAGCGGGAGGGGGGAATGAGCAGTTCTTC.

By proportion, this clonotype is medium-sized. The gene calls are TRBV6-5 and TRBJ2-7; TRBD1 might be the D (7 bases). V was clipped by 2 bases and J by 2 bases, with 10 bases between them. CDR3 length: 14 residues. CDR1 MNHEY and CDR2 SVGAGI come from the germline V gene. CDR3 nucleotides: TGTGCCAGCAGTTACACCAGGGGGGCCTACGAGCAGTACTTC. Its protein product is CASSYTRGAYEQYF.

The chain joins TRBV11-2 to TRBJ2-7, with TRBD2 identical over 7 bases. The V segment lost 1 base and the J segment 2 bases; nucleotides outside the gene matches: 11. Per the germline V gene, CDR1 is SGHAT and CDR2 is FQNNGV. This CDR3 has 17 residues. In DNA form, the CDR3 reads TGTGCCAGCAGCTTAGCGGGGGGACGGATCGGACCCTACGAGCAGTACTTC. Translation gives CASSLAGGRIGPYEQYF.

In this sample, this clonotype turned up a few times. The V and J genes are TRBV25-1 and TRBJ2-1, with 12 bases matching TRBD2. This CDR3 comprises 15 residues. CDR1 MGHDK and CDR2 SYGVNS come from the germline V gene. Unmatched junction bases numbered 4, after V lost 5 bases and J lost 5 bases. This CDR3 reads CASSPSGRADNEQFF. Written as DNA, the CDR3 is TGTGCCAGCAGTCCTAGCGGGAGGGCCGACAATGAGCAGTTCTTC.

This clonotype appeared a few times. CDR3 sequence (DNA): TGCAGTGCCACGTCGGTCTCCCTTAGTAGCAATGAGCAGTTCTTC. This gives the protein CSATSVSLSSNEQFF. The rearrangement links TRBV20-1 to TRBJ2-1; D unresolved. Germline CDR1 is DFQATT and CDR2 is SNEGSKA (reference sequence). V was clipped by 6 bases and J by 6 bases, with 21 bases between them. The CDR3 spans 15 residues.

The chain's CDR3 is CASSPGLRAGLLAEAFF. CDR3 bases: TGCGCCAGCAGCCCTGGCTTGAGGGCAGGGTTGTTGGCTGAAGCTTTCTTT. This rearrangement joins TRBV5-1 to TRBJ1-1, with D perhaps matching TRBD1 (5 bases). Germline V gene sequence: CDR1 SGHRS, CDR2 YFSETQ. V dropped 4 bases and J dropped 6 bases, with 25 bases sitting between them. The CDR3 contains 17 residues. Together with reference TRBV5-1 and TRBJ1-1, the CDR3 gives the full variable domain: KAGVTQTPRYLIKTRGQQVTLSCSPISGHRSVSWYQQTPGQGLQFLFEYFSETQRNKGNFPGRFSGRQFSNSRSEMNVSTLELGDSALYLCASSPGLRAGLLAEAFFGQGTRLTVV.

The V call is TRBV4-1, the J call TRBJ1-5; D is unresolved. CDR1 is MGHRA, CDR2 YSYEKL, per germline. V was trimmed by 8 bases and J by 4 bases, leaving 18 bases between them. The length of the CDR3 is 15 residues. The CDR3 DNA reads TGCGCCAGCGGCCCTAACGCGCGGATGAATCAGCCCCAGCATTTT. Translated, it gives CASGPNARMNQPQHF.

The chain carries TRBV19 and TRBJ1-5; D not certain. This CDR3 region has 16 residues. Germline CDR1 reads LNHDA; CDR2 reads SQIVND (reference sequence). Trimming took off 1 base at V and 0 bases at J, with 10 bases between the two ends. Written as DNA, the CDR3 is TGTGCCAGTAGTATAGTCAACGGTTATAGCAATCAGCCCCAGCATTTT. Translation gives CASSIVNGYSNQPQHF. The full variable domain, in which reference TRBV19 and TRBJ1-5 provide the parts outside the CDR3, is DGGITQSPKYLFRKEGQNVTLSCEQNLNHDAMYWYRQDPGQGLRLIYYSQIVNDFQKGDIAEGYSVSREKKESFPLTVTSAQKNPTAFYLCASSIVNGYSNQPQHFGDGTRLSIL.

The rearrangement uses TRBV5-6 and TRBJ1-2; D ambiguous. The CDR3 spans 14 residues. The V gene's germline CDR1 is SGHDT and CDR2 YYEEEE. The germline V and J ends were trimmed by 2 bases and 7 bases, with 15 bases remaining between them. As DNA, the CDR3 is TGTGCCAGCAGCTTAGGAACCACGGGCGGTGGCTACACCTTC. This gives the protein CASSLGTTGGGYTF.

In its sample, this clonotype was seen a few times. The V call is TRBV11-2, the J call TRBJ2-5; no clear D. Trimming stripped 4 bases from V and 5 bases from J, with 20 bases between. Germline V gene sequence: CDR1 SGHAT, CDR2 FQNNGV. This CDR3 is built from 16 residues. As DNA, the CDR3 is TGTGCCAGCAGCTCCACCTCGGCCAGTCTTTCGGAGACCCAGTACTTC. This encodes CASSSTSASLSETQYF.

This clonotype has a count of ten or more. The V gene is TRBV7-3, the J gene TRBJ2-1; tentative D call: TRBD2 (6 bases). Germline CDR1 SGHTA, CDR2 FQGTGA. The length of the CDR3 is 15 residues. Trimming cost V 5 bases and J 3 bases, with 14 bases left between them. This CDR3 is CASSPLEGYYNEQFF. For the CDR3, the DNA is TGTGCCAGCAGCCCATTGGAGGGCTACTACAATGAGCAGTTCTTC.